This TCR beta chain was recorded in a study of lymphopenia after photon versus proton radiotherapy. Study-wide findings and caveats: Authors raise, but do not show, better survival with proton therapy.

The assay was immunoSEQ multiplex PCR, and TCRdb's table has in-frame clones only and misses some. The data show 160,000 or so clones, about 85% seen once. In regard to this clone: Its antigen remains unknown.

The receptor was derived from a man aged 50-59 years with gastric cancer. The material sequenced was peripheral blood, taken from a patient treated with photon-based radiotherapy.

The CDR3 is CASSFGGAGADTQYF. In nucleotides, the CDR3 is TGTGCCAGCAGCTTCGGGGGCGCTGGGGCAGATACGCAGTATTTT. This rearrangement joins TRBV5-4 to TRBJ2-3; D possibly uses TRBD1 or TRBD2 (6 bases each). Germline-derived CDR1 and CDR2 are SGHNT and YYREEE (reference sequence). Trimming removed 2 bases at V and 4 bases at J, with 14 bases between. The CDR3 runs 15 residues.